The rows below give T cell receptor beta chains drawn from one sample of a study of Graves' ophthalmopathy and Graves' hyperthyroidism. TCRdb passed the multiplex PCR reads through MiXCR, listing each CDR3 protein once. The table records over a million distinct CDR3 sequences, about 40% of them present only once. The sequenced material came from peripheral blood or thyroid tissue (not recorded which). Receptor source: an adult man with Graves' hyperthyroidism. Both conserved end residues are part of each CDR3. Each record gives: D gene, J gene, clone size, V gene, CDR3 length, CDR3 protein, CDR3 DNA. A D gene is named only where the DNA matches it firmly. Size values are once, few and many counts, or a class for expanded clones, and some rows have none.

D gene: NA
J gene: TRBJ1-3
clone size: many
V gene: TRBV15
CDR3 length: 13
CDR3 protein: CATSGRFGNTIYF
CDR3 DNA: TGTGCCACCAGCGGACGGTTTGGAAACACCATATATTTT

D gene: NA
J gene: TRBJ1-4
clone size: few
V gene: TRBV11-2
CDR3 length: 13
CDR3 protein: CASSSNIGSLVFF
CDR3 DNA: TGTGCCAGCAGCTCCAATATTGGGTCCCTGGTGTTTTTT

D gene: TRBD2
J gene: TRBJ2-2
clone size: NA
V gene: TRBV29-1
CDR3 length: 13
CDR3 protein: CSTAGGRDNEQFF
CDR3 DNA: TGCAGCACCGCGGGAGGCCGGGACAATGAGCAGTTTTTT

D gene: TRBD1
J gene: TRBJ2-7
clone size: NA
V gene: TRBV4-3
CDR3 length: 15
CDR3 protein: CASSQDPRGLDEQYF
CDR3 DNA: TGCGCCAGCAGCCAAGATCCCAGGGGGCTGGACGAGCAGTACTTC

D gene: TRBD1
J gene: TRBJ2-7
clone size: NA
V gene: TRBV28
CDR3 length: 15
CDR3 protein: CASSLGVDRAYEQYF
CDR3 DNA: TGTGCCAGCAGTTTGGGAGTGGACAGGGCCTACGAGCAGTACTTC

D gene: NA
J gene: TRBJ2-7
clone size: few
V gene: TRBV10-3
CDR3 length: 12
CDR3 protein: CAISGWGSEQYF
CDR3 DNA: TGTGCCATCAGTGGCTGGGGGTCCGAGCAGTACTTC

D gene: TRBD1
J gene: TRBJ2-7
clone size: many
V gene: TRBV10-3
CDR3 length: 12
CDR3 protein: CAISGTAYEQYF
CDR3 DNA: TGTGCCATCAGCGGGACAGCCTACGAGCAGTACTTC

D gene: NA
J gene: TRBJ2-5
clone size: once
V gene: TRBV5-1
CDR3 length: 14
CDR3 protein: CASSDAGADETQYF
CDR3 DNA: TGCGCCAGCTCCGACGCGGGGGCGGACGAGACCCAGTACTTC

D gene: TRBD2
J gene: TRBJ2-5
clone size: many
V gene: TRBV25-1
CDR3 length: 15
CDR3 protein: CASRPTSGREETQYF
CDR3 DNA: TGTGCCAGCAGGCCGACTAGCGGGAGGGAAGAGACCCAGTACTTC

D gene: NA
J gene: TRBJ2-7
clone size: NA
V gene: TRBV20-1
CDR3 length: 16
CDR3 protein: CSARDVSRGHSYEQYF
CDR3 DNA: TGCAGTGCTAGAGATGTTAGTCGGGGGCACTCCTACGAGCAGTACTTC

D gene: TRBD2
J gene: TRBJ2-5
clone size: NA
V gene: TRBV10-3
CDR3 length: 11
CDR3 protein: CATGEGETQYF
CDR3 DNA: TGTGCCACTGGGGAGGGAGAGACCCAGTACTTC

D gene: TRBD2
J gene: TRBJ2-5
clone size: many
V gene: TRBV9
CDR3 length: 15
CDR3 protein: CASSAGGTSRETQYF
CDR3 DNA: TGTGCCAGCAGCGCCGGGGGGACTAGCCGGGAGACCCAGTACTTC

D gene: NA
J gene: TRBJ2-6
clone size: NA
V gene: TRBV2
CDR3 length: 15
CDR3 protein: CASSDLGFGANVLTF
CDR3 DNA: TGTGCCAGCAGTGACTTGGGTTTTGGGGCCAACGTCCTGACTTTC

D gene: NA
J gene: TRBJ2-6
clone size: NA
V gene: TRBV5-1
CDR3 length: 20
CDR3 protein: CASSLGAHGTGWRGANVLTF
CDR3 DNA: TGCGCCAGCAGCTTGGGGGCTCATGGGACCGGGTGGCGAGGGGCCAACGTCCTGACTTTC

D gene: NA
J gene: TRBJ1-6
clone size: NA
V gene: TRBV7-2
CDR3 length: 15
CDR3 protein: CASGSDRTRNLPLHF
CDR3 DNA: TGTGCCAGCGGCTCGGACCGGACCCGGAATTTACCCCTCCACTTT

D gene: TRBD1
J gene: TRBJ1-1
clone size: many
V gene: TRBV7-9
CDR3 length: 17
CDR3 protein: CASSAQRTGKGGTEAFF
CDR3 DNA: TGTGCCAGCAGCGCCCAGAGGACAGGGAAGGGCGGCACTGAAGCTTTCTTT

D gene: NA
J gene: TRBJ1-2
clone size: NA
V gene: TRBV4-1
CDR3 length: 17
CDR3 protein: CASSQGASAQGAYGYTF
CDR3 DNA: TGCGCCAGCAGCCAAGGGGCCTCGGCACAGGGAGCCTATGGCTACACCTTC

D gene: NA
J gene: TRBJ2-2
clone size: NA
V gene: TRBV29-1
CDR3 length: 14
CDR3 protein: CSVGKGLNTGELSW
CDR3 DNA: TGCAGCGTTGGGAAGGGACTGAACACCGGGGAGCTGTCTTGG

D gene: NA
J gene: TRBJ1-6
clone size: many
V gene: TRBV7-8
CDR3 length: 18
CDR3 protein: CASSEWFGRNQVGSPLHF
CDR3 DNA: TGTGCCAGCAGCGAATGGTTCGGCAGAAACCAAGTAGGGTCACCCCTCCACTTT

D gene: NA
J gene: TRBJ2-7
clone size: NA
V gene: TRBV7-9
CDR3 length: 17
CDR3 protein: CASSLPVRHQDTYEQYF
CDR3 DNA: TGTGCCAGCAGCTTACCAGTGAGACATCAGGATACCTACGAGCAGTACTTC

D gene: NA
J gene: TRBJ2-1
clone size: NA
V gene: TRBV10-3
CDR3 length: 11
CDR3 protein: CATIRYNEQFF
CDR3 DNA: TGTGCCACTATTAGATACAATGAGCAGTTCTTC

D gene: NA
J gene: TRBJ1-5
clone size: few
V gene: TRBV4-3
CDR3 length: 13
CDR3 protein: CASSQDFDQPQHF
CDR3 DNA: TGCGCCAGCAGCCAAGATTTCGATCAGCCCCAGCATTTT

D gene: NA
J gene: TRBJ1-1
clone size: few
V gene: TRBV5-6
CDR3 length: 13
CDR3 protein: CASSHLMNTEAFF
CDR3 DNA: TGTGCCAGCAGCCACCTCATGAACACTGAAGCTTTCTTT

D gene: TRBD2
J gene: TRBJ2-5
clone size: NA
V gene: TRBV20-1
CDR3 length: 16
CDR3 protein: CSAPRARGGGQETQYF
CDR3 DNA: TGCAGTGCCCCAAGAGCCCGCGGGGGGGGGCAAGAGACCCAGTACTTC

D gene: NA
J gene: TRBJ1-1
clone size: NA
V gene: TRBV29-1
CDR3 length: 14
CDR3 protein: CSGWDGRENTEAFF
CDR3 DNA: TGCAGCGGGTGGGACGGCCGGGAGAACACTGAAGCTTTCTTT

D gene: TRBD2
J gene: TRBJ2-5
clone size: NA
V gene: TRBV6-5
CDR3 length: 19
CDR3 protein: CASTSREAGARPGQETQYF
CDR3 DNA: TGTGCCAGCACTTCAAGGGAAGCGGGAGCTCGCCCCGGCCAAGAGACCCAGTACTTC

D gene: TRBD1
J gene: TRBJ1-6
clone size: NA
V gene: TRBV7-2
CDR3 length: 16
CDR3 protein: CASSLTRQGGGSPLHF
CDR3 DNA: TGTGCCAGCAGCTTAACCAGGCAGGGGGGTGGCTCACCCCTCCACTTT

D gene: TRBD1
J gene: TRBJ2-7
clone size: NA
V gene: TRBV19
CDR3 length: 15
CDR3 protein: CASSMGGQGSHEQYF
CDR3 DNA: TGTGCCAGTAGTATGGGGGGACAGGGTAGCCACGAGCAGTACTTC

D gene: NA
J gene: TRBJ1-1
clone size: many
V gene: TRBV20-1
CDR3 length: 14
CDR3 protein: CSARGDGGLTEAFF
CDR3 DNA: TGCAGTGCTAGAGGGGACGGGGGTTTAACTGAAGCTTTCTTT

D gene: NA
J gene: TRBJ1-6
clone size: many
V gene: TRBV12-3/TRBV12-4
CDR3 length: 13
CDR3 protein: CASSAPLGSPLHF
CDR3 DNA: TGTGCCAGCAGTGCCCCCCTAGGGTCACCCCTCCACTTT

D gene: NA
J gene: TRBJ1-5
clone size: NA
V gene: TRBV7-3
CDR3 length: 16
CDR3 protein: CASSYPSTGFNQPQHF
CDR3 DNA: TGTGCCAGCAGCTACCCCTCGACGGGATTCAATCAGCCCCAGCATTTT

D gene: NA
J gene: TRBJ1-4
clone size: many
V gene: TRBV7-2
CDR3 length: 13
CDR3 protein: CASSGGFKEKLFF
CDR3 DNA: TGTGCCAGCAGCGGGGGGTTTAAAGAAAAACTGTTTTTT

D gene: TRBD2
J gene: TRBJ2-7
clone size: few
V gene: TRBV7-9
CDR3 length: 18
CDR3 protein: CASSLAAASGGTAYEQYF
CDR3 DNA: TGTGCCAGCAGCTTAGCGGCGGCTAGCGGGGGAACCGCCTACGAGCAGTACTTC

D gene: NA
J gene: TRBJ1-4
clone size: many
V gene: TRBV9
CDR3 length: 15
CDR3 protein: CASSVGGGSGEKLFF
CDR3 DNA: TGTGCCAGCAGCGTAGGAGGGGGATCTGGTGAAAAACTGTTTTTT

D gene: NA
J gene: TRBJ2-3
clone size: NA
V gene: TRBV24-1
CDR3 length: 16
CDR3 protein: CATSRGSYSDTDTQYF
CDR3 DNA: TGTGCCACCAGTCGGGGTTCGTACAGTGACACAGATACGCAGTATTTT

D gene: NA
J gene: TRBJ2-7
clone size: many
V gene: TRBV7-8
CDR3 length: 14
CDR3 protein: CASSSGSTTSEQYF
CDR3 DNA: TGTGCCAGCAGCTCCGGGAGTACGACCTCCGAGCAGTACTTC

D gene: NA
J gene: TRBJ2-7
clone size: many
V gene: TRBV7-8
CDR3 length: 14
CDR3 protein: CASSAGQRGYEQYF
CDR3 DNA: TGTGCCAGCAGCGCGGGACAGAGGGGTTACGAGCAGTACTTC

D gene: TRBD1
J gene: TRBJ2-5
clone size: NA
V gene: TRBV18
CDR3 length: 14
CDR3 protein: CASSPTGVEKTQYF
CDR3 DNA: TGTGCCAGCTCACCGACAGGGGTGGAAAAGACCCAGTACTTC

D gene: TRBD2
J gene: TRBJ2-5
clone size: NA
V gene: TRBV7-2
CDR3 length: 19
CDR3 protein: CASSSYTSLGRGQGETQYF
CDR3 DNA: TGTGCCAGCAGCTCTTATACATCCCTGGGGAGGGGCCAGGGAGAGACCCAGTACTTC

D gene: NA
J gene: TRBJ2-7
clone size: few
V gene: TRBV7-2
CDR3 length: 12
CDR3 protein: CAWNRDSYEQYF
CDR3 DNA: TGTGCCTGGAACAGGGATTCCTACGAGCAGTACTTC

D gene: NA
J gene: TRBJ1-1
clone size: many
V gene: TRBV5-1
CDR3 length: 14
CDR3 protein: CASSLDGLNTEAFF
CDR3 DNA: TGCGCCAGCAGCTTGGACGGATTGAACACTGAAGCTTTCTTT

D gene: NA
J gene: TRBJ1-1
clone size: many
V gene: TRBV6-5
CDR3 length: 11
CDR3 protein: CASSYSGGAFF
CDR3 DNA: TGTGCCAGCAGTTACTCGGGTGGGGCTTTCTTT

D gene: TRBD1
J gene: TRBJ2-5
clone size: many
V gene: TRBV10-3
CDR3 length: 14
CDR3 protein: CAISDWQGEETQYF
CDR3 DNA: TGTGCCATCAGTGACTGGCAGGGGGAAGAGACCCAGTACTTC

D gene: NA
J gene: TRBJ2-1
clone size: once
V gene: TRBV29-1
CDR3 length: 15
CDR3 protein: CSVEETANSYNEQFF
CDR3 DNA: TGCAGCGTTGAAGAGACAGCGAACTCCTACAATGAGCAGTTCTTC

D gene: NA
J gene: TRBJ1-1
clone size: few
V gene: TRBV18
CDR3 length: 13
CDR3 protein: CASSHGVSTEAFF
CDR3 DNA: TGTGCCAGCTCCCACGGAGTATCCACTGAAGCTTTCTTT

D gene: NA
J gene: TRBJ2-5
clone size: NA
V gene: TRBV10-3
CDR3 length: 13
CDR3 protein: CAMGYGSLETQYF
CDR3 DNA: TGTGCCATGGGGTATGGGAGCCTAGAGACCCAGTACTTC